This T cell receptor beta chain was sequenced during a study of post-analysis software for immune sequencing data. Across the whole study: Secondary progressive, relapsing-remitting and progressive-relapsing multiple sclerosis were among the included disease courses. Notes on the study in general: Compared with controls, patients had more of five TRBV segments, including TRBV5-6, TRBV5-1 and TRBV20-1. Controls had significantly higher normalized Chao1 diversity than multiple sclerosis patients.

A few counts support this clonotype. The target antigen is unknown. Each TCR beta cDNA library carried unique molecular identifiers. TCRdb reprocessed the PCR reads via MiXCR and lists one record per CDR3 protein. The sample yields about 620,000 distinct CDR3 sequences, roughly 40% seen once. The junction had 3 bases not matched to a gene; V was cut back by 7 bases and J by 5 bases. Germline CDR1 is SGHRS and CDR2 is YFSETQ. The CDR3 is 12 residues long. This rearrangement joins TRBV5-1 to TRBJ2-5, with 9 nucleotides matching TRBD1. Sequencing was performed on blood. This clonotype was obtained from a girl aged 10 to 17 with multiple sclerosis. Here the CDR3 reads CASRTGDETQYF. CDR3 nucleotides: TGCGCCAGCCGGACAGGGGACGAGACCCAGTACTTC. The full variable domain, its missing parts supplied by reference TRBV5-1 and TRBJ2-5, is KAGVTQTPRYLIKTRGQQVTLSCSPISGHRSVSWYQQTPGQGLQFLFEYFSETQRNKGNFPGRFSGRQFSNSRSEMNVSTLELGDSALYLCASRTGDETQYFGPGTRLLVL.